One and the same sample provided the 6 T cell receptor beta chains below, sequenced in a study of blood T cells in healthy people across ages. The authors ran a second PCR of about 6 to 11 cycles using a sample-barcoded 5' primer and a J-beta primer mix. One entry per CDR3 protein, called by TCRdb with MiXCR from the 5' RACE reads. The sample includes 550,000 to 800,000 distinct CDR3 sequences, around 21% seen only once; the top ten take 3.5% to 4%. The sequenced sample consisted of blood. These receptors all come from a man aged 70-80 years in good health.

J is TRBJ2-2 and V is TRBV2; 7 bases line up with TRBD1. V gave up 2 bases and J gave up 1 base; unmatched junction bases: 4. CDR3 size: 16 residues. CDR1 and CDR2 (germline): SNHLY, FYNNEI. CDR3: CASSEKGTENTGELFF. CDR3 coding DNA: TGTGCCAGCAGTGAAAAAGGGACAGAGAACACCGGGGAGCTGTTTTTT.

A remark on this clonotype: A read error may be the cause here, since a much bigger clone is one base away. The chain links TRBV11-1 to TRBJ2-7, with 9 bases matching TRBD2. The J call may be in error: the DNA end matches TRBJ2-1 better. The V gene's germline CDR1 is SGHAT and CDR2 FQDESV (reference sequence). The CDR3 is made up of 15 amino acids. The CDR3 reads CASSLVAGAIYEQFF. In DNA, the CDR3 is TGTGCCAGCAGCTTAGTAGCGGGAGCCATCTATGAGCAGTTCTTC.

The CDR3 loop is CASSLSRGRSDTQYF. The CDR3 region has the DNA TGCGCCAGCAGCTTGAGCCGGGGGCGGTCAGATACGCAGTATTTT. This chain uses TRBV5-1 with TRBJ2-3; the D gene could be TRBD1 or TRBD2 (6 bases each). The CDR3 is 15 residues long. CDR1 is SGHRS and CDR2 is YFSETQ in the germline V gene. Trimming removed 1 base at V and 4 bases at J, with 13 bases between.

This clonotype has only a few counts. The J gene is TRBJ2-1, the V gene TRBV4-3, with 8 bases aligning to TRBD1. There are 15 residues in the CDR3. V lost 0 bases to trimming and J lost 8 bases; unmatched junction nucleotides: 6. Germline V gene lookup returns CDR1 LGHNA and CDR2 YSLEER. CDR3 nucleotide sequence: TGCGCCAGCAGCCAAGATCTGAACAGGGGGTATGAGCAGTTCTTC. Amino acid sequence: CASSQDLNRGYEQFF.

This clonotype was counted a few times. The junction departs from germline at one end; a sequencing error may be responsible. The genes are TRBV18 and TRBJ2-1; D is perhaps TRBD2 (5 bases). The CDR3 spans 18 residues. Germline-derived CDR1 and CDR2 are KGHSH and LQKENI. This chain's CDR3 is CASSLPPLAQKQNNGQFF. The CDR3 DNA is TGTGCCAGCTCACTCCCCCCTTTAGCGCAAAAACAAAACAATGGGCAGTTCTTC.

This clonotype was detected only a few times. The CDR3: CAISESHGGGYNEQFF. CDR3 coding DNA: TGTGCCATCAGTGAGTCTCACGGTGGCGGCTACAATGAGCAGTTCTTC. This chain joins TRBV10-3 and TRBJ2-1, with no clear D. The V gene's germline CDR1 is ENHRY and CDR2 SYGVKD. Trimming shortened V by 0 bases and J by 3 bases, and 12 bases separated the two germline ends. The CDR3 loop spans 16 amino acids.